One and the same sample provided the 24 T cell receptor beta chains below, sequenced in a study of blood T cell repertoires in COVID-19. Method: immunoSEQ multiplex PCR; TCRdb's copy keeps in-frame clones and lacks some. The table shows over 120,000 clones, with roughly 88% occurring only once. The sequencing sample was made of peripheral blood. All receptors come from a man between 65 and 85 years old with acute or convalescent COVID-19.

The V and J genes are TRBV6-5 and TRBJ1-2; 7 nucleotides match TRBD1. CDR1 is MNHEY and CDR2 is SVGAGI in the germline V gene. CDR3 length: 15 residues. V lost 7 bases to trimming and J lost 4 bases; unmatched junction nucleotides: 12. CDR3 in amino acids: CASTKNRGPLYGYTF. As DNA, the CDR3 is TGTGCCAGCACCAAAAACAGGGGCCCCCTCTATGGCTACACCTTC.

The chain has TRBV6-5 and TRBJ1-5; D is perhaps TRBD1 (6 bases). Trimming took 5 bases from V and 6 from J, leaving 14 bases between them. The CDR3 covers 14 residues. Germline assignment: CDR1 MNHEY and CDR2 SVGAGI. The CDR3 DNA sequence: TGTGCCAGCAGTCCCTGGACAGTTTCTCAGCCCCAGCATTTT. It yields the protein CASSPWTVSQPQHF.

This rearrangement joins TRBV6-5 to TRBJ2-5; 7 bases fit TRBD1. CDR3 length: 15 residues. CDR1 and CDR2 from the germline V gene are MNHEY and SVGAGI. Unmatched junction bases numbered 11, after V lost 6 bases and J lost 4 bases. CDR3 protein: CASSRQGATGETQYF. DNA for the CDR3: TGTGCCAGCAGCCGACAGGGTGCCACCGGAGAGACCCAGTACTTC.

The chain employs TRBV6-5 and TRBJ1-1; 9 nucleotides line up with TRBD1. This CDR3 has 14 residues. V gave up 10 bases and J gave up 4 bases; unmatched junction bases: 10. CDR1 and CDR2 from the germline V gene are MNHEY and SVGAGI. The CDR3: CAIRGDREGTEAFF. The CDR3 DNA is TGTGCCATCCGAGGGGACAGGGAGGGCACTGAAGCTTTCTTT.

The chain uses TRBV10-2 and TRBJ1-1; TRBD1 is a possible D gene (5 bases). Germline CDR1 is WSHSY and CDR2 is SAAADI. The CDR3 totals 13 residues. Trimming cost V 5 bases and J 1 base, with 8 bases left between them. The CDR3 here is CASSLTENTEAFF. DNA of the CDR3: TGCGCCAGCAGTTTGACAGAGAACACTGAAGCTTTCTTT.

The chain has TRBV7-2 and TRBJ1-6, with a tentative D call TRBD1 (6 bases). The CDR3 is made up of 16 amino acids. Per germline, CDR1 SGHTA and CDR2 FQGNSA. V was clipped by 5 bases and J by 7 bases, with 18 bases between them. The CDR3 protein is CASSPGGLGGNSPLHF. In nucleotides, the CDR3 is TGTGCCAGCAGCCCCGGCGGACTAGGGGGAAATTCACCCCTCCACTTT.

This chain links TRBV7-9 with TRBJ2-1; TRBD2 might be the D (6 bases). There are 14 residues in the CDR3. Trimming took 5 bases from V and 8 from J, leaving 16 bases between them. The germline V gene has CDR1 SEHNR and CDR2 FQNEAQ (reference sequence). Here the CDR3 reads CASSPDGSVYEQFF. As DNA, the CDR3 is TGTGCCAGCAGCCCTGACGGGAGTGTCTATGAGCAGTTCTTC.

The rearrangement uses TRBV11-3 and TRBJ2-2, with 11 bases aligning to TRBD2. The J segment lost 1 base and the V segment lost 5 bases, leaving 3 bases of the junction unmatched. Per the germline V gene, CDR1 is SGHNT and CDR2 is YENEEA. This CDR3 comprises 16 residues. CDR3 bases: TGTGCCAGCAGCATCGGACTAGCGGGGAACACCGGGGAGCTGTTTTTT. Translated: CASSIGLAGNTGELFF.

The rearrangement uses TRBV2 and TRBJ1-2, with 9 bases lining up with TRBD1. CDR3 length: 15 residues. With 7 bases clipped from V and 7 bases from J, the junction kept 13 bases outside the gene matches. Germline CDR1 and CDR2: SNHLY and FYNNEI. CDR3: CASIPTPGQGFGYTF. CDR3 in DNA: TGTGCCAGCATTCCGACCCCGGGACAGGGATTTGGCTACACCTTC.

This chain joins TRBV6-5 and TRBJ2-3; TRBD2 might be the D (5 bases). V lost 1 base and J 5 bases, leaving 7 bases between the germline ends. This CDR3 has 13 amino acids. Germline V gene sequence: CDR1 MNHEY, CDR2 SVGAGI. DNA of the CDR3: TGTGCCAGCAGTTACTACCGGGAAGATACGCAGTATTTT. Its protein product is CASSYYREDTQYF.

The chain couples TRBV29-1 to TRBJ2-7; D uncertain. V lost 7 bases to trimming and J lost 4 bases, with 17 bases between them. The V gene's germline CDR1 is SQVTM and CDR2 ANQGSEA. The CDR3 sequence is 13 residues long. The CDR3 DNA is TGCAGCGCCCAAGGAGTCTACGTTTACGAGCAGTACTTC. Protein: CSAQGVYVYEQYF.

This chain uses TRBV6-1 with TRBJ2-7, with 7 bases aligning to TRBD2. This CDR3 comprises 16 residues. Germline V gene data show CDR1 as MNHNS and CDR2 as SASEGT. V shed 0 bases, J shed 4 bases, and the junction held 9 bases outside the gene matches. The CDR3 here is CASSEASPSGPYEQYF. The CDR3 DNA reads as TGTGCCAGCAGTGAAGCGTCTCCTAGCGGTCCTTACGAGCAGTACTTC.

This sequence joins TRBV10-3 and TRBJ1-1; D unresolved. Germline V CDR1 and CDR2: ENHRY, SYGVKD. Trimming removed 6 bases at V and 5 bases at J, with 10 bases between. This CDR3 region has 12 residues. CDR3 residues: CAISSIRTEAFF. CDR3 bases: TGTGCCATCAGCTCTATCAGGACTGAAGCTTTCTTT.

The V and J genes are TRBV2 and TRBJ1-5; tentative D call: TRBD1 (5 bases). The V end lost 4 bases, the J end lost 12 bases, and 22 bases lay between the germline ends. The germline V gene encodes CDR1 SNHLY and CDR2 FYNNEI. The CDR3 totals 15 residues. CDR3 amino acids: CASSGILVGSRGQHF. The CDR3 DNA is TGTGCCAGCAGTGGTATACTCGTTGGATCAAGGGGCCAGCATTTT. Using reference TRBV2 and TRBJ1-5 for the parts outside the CDR3, the full variable domain is EPEVTQTPSHQVTQMGQEVILRCVPISNHLYFYWYRQILGQKVEFLVSFYNNEISEKSEIFDDQFSVERPDGSNFTLKIRSTKLEDSAMYFCASSGILVGSRGQHFGDGTRLSIL.

This chain joins TRBV27 and TRBJ2-7; 14 bases agree with TRBD2. The CDR3 spans 16 residues. Germline V gene lookup returns CDR1 MNHEY and CDR2 SMNVEV (reference sequence). The ends lost 2 bases at V and 4 bases at J; junction bases unmatched: 4. CDR3 sequence (DNA): TGTGCCAGCAGTTTAAAAAGGACTAGCGGGGGGTACGAGCAGTACTTC. Translation: CASSLKRTSGGYEQYF.

This chain links TRBV7-9 with TRBJ1-4; no reliable D call. The CDR3 covers 15 residues. V was pared by 4 bases and J by 7 bases, with 16 bases between. CDR1 is SEHNR, CDR2 FQNEAQ, per germline (reference sequence). The CDR3 sequence is CASSSLLRDGEKLFF. CDR3 DNA sequence: TGTGCCAGCAGCTCCCTCTTGAGGGATGGTGAAAAACTGTTTTTT.

The V and J genes are TRBV24-1 and TRBJ2-1; 8 nucleotides line up with TRBD2. There are 14 residues in the CDR3. CDR1 is KGHDR, CDR2 SFDVKD, per germline. Trimming cost V 2 bases and J 9 bases; bases outside gene matches: 5. CDR3 nucleotides: TGTGCCACCAGTGATTCGGGACTAGGGGGTGAGCAGTTCTTC. Translating gives CATSDSGLGGEQFF.

The V call is TRBV6-5, the J call TRBJ1-6; D is perhaps TRBD1 (6 bases). Trimming stripped 10 bases from V and 10 bases from J, with 17 bases between. The CDR3 covers 13 residues. Germline CDR1 and CDR2: MNHEY and SVGAGI. CDR3 region: CAISGTFGSPLHF. As DNA, the CDR3 is TGTGCCATCTCCGGGACATTCGGGTCACCCCTCCACTTT.

This clone has only one observation. The V gene is TRBV7-9, the J gene TRBJ1-4; TRBD1 aligns across 10 bases. The CDR3 loop spans 15 amino acids. Germline V gives CDR1 SEHNR, CDR2 FQNEAQ (reference sequence). Trimming took 4 bases from V and 4 from J; bases not matched to a gene: 3. Written as DNA, the CDR3 is TGTGCCAGCAGCTCACGGACAGGGGGTAATGAAAAACTGTTTTTT. This translates into CASSSRTGGNEKLFF.

The J gene is TRBJ1-5, the V gene TRBV11-3; D is uncertain. The CDR3 sequence is 15 residues long. V lost 1 base, J lost 0 bases, and 7 bases lay in between. Germline CDR1 and CDR2: SGHNT and YENEEA. CDR3: CASSLGTRSNQPQHF. The CDR3, as DNA: TGTGCCAGCAGCTTAGGAACACGTAGCAATCAGCCCCAGCATTTT.

The rearrangement links TRBV5-1 to TRBJ2-3, with 8 bases fitting TRBD2. CDR1 and CDR2 from the germline V gene are SGHRS and YFSETQ. The V gene end was trimmed by 0 bases and the J gene end by 4 bases; junction bases not matched to a gene: 7. CDR3 length: 16 residues. CDR3 sequence (DNA): TGCGCCAGCAGCTTGGCCGGGACTAGTTATTCAGATACGCAGTATTTT. Encoded protein: CASSLAGTSYSDTQYF.

The chain uses TRBV19 and TRBJ1-2; D gene unclear. The CDR3 totals 13 residues. V was trimmed by 5 bases and J by 5 bases, leaving 12 bases between them. CDR1 LNHDA and CDR2 SQIVND come from the germline V gene (reference sequence). The CDR3 sequence is CASSAGVGYGYTF. The CDR3 DNA is TGTGCCAGTAGTGCCGGGGTCGGGTATGGCTACACCTTC. The variable domain in full, completed from reference TRBV19 and TRBJ1-2, reads DGGITQSPKYLFRKEGQNVTLSCEQNLNHDAMYWYRQDPGQGLRLIYYSQIVNDFQKGDIAEGYSVSREKKESFPLTVTSAQKNPTAFYLCASSAGVGYGYTFGSGTRLTVV.

The V and J genes are TRBV18 and TRBJ1-5; D unresolved. Trimming left V 1 base short and J 2 bases short, with 12 bases between. Germline V CDR1 and CDR2: KGHSH, LQKENI. The CDR3 contains 16 residues. The chain's CDR3 is CASSPLGARGNQPQHF. The CDR3 nucleotides are TGTGCCAGCTCACCACTCGGAGCCCGGGGCAATCAGCCCCAGCATTTT.

This sequence joins TRBV7-2 and TRBJ1-3; no clear D. This CDR3 has 17 amino acids. Germline V CDR1 and CDR2: SGHTA, FQGNSA. V was cut by 5 bases and J by 1 base, with 18 bases left in between. CDR3: CASSLWGGEASGNTIYF. The CDR3 nucleotides read TGTGCCAGCAGCCTCTGGGGTGGGGAGGCGTCTGGAAACACCATATATTTT.